A selection of T cell receptor beta chains follows, all from one sample in a study of blood T cell repertoires in COVID-19. Only in-frame clones appear in the TCRdb table, and some are missing; sequencing was by immunoSEQ multiplex PCR. The table records approximately 260,000 clones, about 88% of them present only once. The material sequenced was peripheral blood. These receptors originate from a man younger than 35 with active or convalescent COVID-19. The CDR3 runs from the conserved cysteine through the conserved F or W. A D gene is named only where the DNA matches it firmly. Some rows have no size entry. The others give once, few or many, or a class for an expanded clone.

CDR3 DNA | CDR3 protein | clone size | D gene | J gene | V gene
TGTGCCAGCAGCTCCAACAGTTTTTCACCCCTCCACTTT | CASSSNSFSPLHF | once | - | TRBJ1-6 | TRBV11-3
TGTGCCAGCAGCACCTGGGGCGGCACCATATATTTT | CASSTWGGTIYF | - | - | TRBJ1-3 | TRBV7-2
TGTGCCAGCAGCCAACTAGACGGTGGCGGGGAGCTGTTTTTT | CASSQLDGGGELFF | many | - | TRBJ2-2 | TRBV3-1/TRBV3-2
TGTGCCAGCAGTCGGGACATCTATTCACCCCTCCACTTT | CASSRDIYSPLHF | - | - | TRBJ1-6 | TRBV6-4
TGTGCCAGCAGCGTAGTAGCGGACCCCACTGAAGCTTTCTTT | CASSVVADPTEAFF | - | - | TRBJ1-1 | TRBV9
TGTGCCAGCAGCTTCTGGACTAGCGGGGGGGGGACCACCCAGTACTTC | CASSFWTSGGGTTQYF | - | TRBD2 | TRBJ2-5 | TRBV7-2
TGTGCCAGCAGCAAGTGGCAGGGGGCCGGGCAGCCCCAGCATTTT | CASSKWQGAGQPQHF | - | TRBD1 | TRBJ1-5 | TRBV7-2
TGTGCCAGCTCACCAGGGCCAGGGACTCCAAGCTCCTACGAGCAGTACTTC | CASSPGPGTPSSYEQYF | - | - | TRBJ2-7 | TRBV18
TGTGCCAGCAGCTTGGCGCTAGCGGGATGGGGCTCCTACAATGAGCAGTTCTTC | CASSLALAGWGSYNEQFF | - | TRBD2 | TRBJ2-1 | TRBV11-3
TGTGCCAGCAGCACACGTTCCAGCGGCCGGGAGACCCAGTACTTC | CASSTRSSGRETQYF | - | - | TRBJ2-5 | TRBV11-2
TGTGCCAGCAGAAATCGGTGGCAAGAGACCCAGTACTTC | CASRNRWQETQYF | few | - | TRBJ2-5 | TRBV6-5
TGTGCCAGCAGTGAACGGTGGGCAGAGAAGCAGTTCTTC | CASSERWAEKQFF | - | - | TRBJ2-1 | TRBV6-1
TGTGCCACCAGTGAAGGGGCTCGGTATCAGCCCCAGCATTTT | CATSEGARYQPQHF | - | - | TRBJ1-5 | TRBV24-1
TGTGCCAGCAGTTACTCGAGGACAGGGCTGGCAGATACGCAGTATTTT | CASSYSRTGLADTQYF | - | TRBD1 | TRBJ2-3 | TRBV6-5
TGCGCCAGCAGCCAGGATGGGCTAGCGGGAGGAACCGGGGAGCTGTTTTTT | CASSQDGLAGGTGELFF | - | TRBD2 | TRBJ2-2 | TRBV4-3
TGTGCCAGCAGCGTAGGACTAGCGGGAGGAAGTTCCTACAATGAGCAGTTCTTC | CASSVGLAGGSSYNEQFF | - | TRBD2 | TRBJ2-1 | TRBV9
TGTGCCAGCAGAAGCGGGGGCGGAATCGAAAGGGAGCTGTTTTTT | CASRSGGGIERELFF | - | TRBD2 | TRBJ2-2 | TRBV27
TGTGCCAGCGGGGCTTCGAACACCGGGGAGCTGTTTTTT | CASGASNTGELFF | few | - | TRBJ2-2 | TRBV2
TGTGCCAGCAGCCAAGGACAGGGGTATGGTAATTCACCCCTCCACTTT | CASSQGQGYGNSPLHF | - | TRBD1 | TRBJ1-6 | TRBV3-1/TRBV3-2
TGTGCCATCAGTTTTGGCACTCAGACAGGACGTGGTGGCTACACCTTC | CAISFGTQTGRGGYTF | - | - | TRBJ1-2 | TRBV10-3
TGTGCCAGCAGTGGACTAGCGGGGGTAACCAAGGATACGCAGTATTTT | CASSGLAGVTKDTQYF | - | TRBD2 | TRBJ2-3 | TRBV6-1
TGTGCCACCAGTGACAGACTAGCGGGAGATCACAATGAGCAGTTCTTC | CATSDRLAGDHNEQFF | - | TRBD2 | TRBJ2-1 | TRBV24-1
TGTGCCAGCAGCTTGGGGGGTTTGGGGTCACCCCTCCACTTT | CASSLGGLGSPLHF | - | - | TRBJ1-6 | TRBV7-3
TGCGCCAGCAGCCAACTAGCGGCCGAGACCCAGTACTTC | CASSQLAAETQYF | - | TRBD2 | TRBJ2-5 | TRBV4-1
TGTGCCAGCAGCTTAGCCGTTACCGGACAGGGGAACGAGCAGTACTTC | CASSLAVTGQGNEQYF | - | TRBD1 | TRBJ2-7 | TRBV11-2
TGTGCCAGCAGTGGGGGCGGGACAGGGGGGCAGCCCCAGCATTTT | CASSGGGTGGQPQHF | - | TRBD1 | TRBJ1-5 | TRBV6-6
TGTGCCTGGAGTTCCCCAAGGGGGTACCCTGAAAAACTGTTTTTT | CAWSSPRGYPEKLFF | once | - | TRBJ1-4 | TRBV30
TGTGCCAGCAGCGTAAATTCCGGGACTAGCGGTGTAGGCGGGGAGCTGTTTTTT | CASSVNSGTSGVGGELFF | few | TRBD2 | TRBJ2-2 | TRBV5-4
TGCGCCAGCGCACTTATTTCCGAGACCCAGTACTTC | CASALISETQYF | - | - | TRBJ2-5 | TRBV4-3
TGCGCCAGCAGTCGCGGGGGAGAGTTCGGTTTGAATACGCAGTATTTT | CASSRGGEFGLNTQYF | - | TRBD2 | TRBJ2-3 | TRBV23-1
TGTGCCAGCGGACAGTCCTACGAGCAGTACTTC | CASGQSYEQYF | once | - | TRBJ2-7 | TRBV12-3/TRBV12-4
TGTGCCAGCAGCTTAAGAGACAGACCTAACTATGGCTACACCTTC | CASSLRDRPNYGYTF | - | - | TRBJ1-2 | TRBV7-7
TGCGCCAGCAGCCAAGCCAGGGGTGGCCAAGAGACCCAGTACTTC | CASSQARGGQETQYF | few | - | TRBJ2-5 | TRBV4-3
TGTGCCAGCAGCTTAGGCGACGGGGAAGCTTTCTTT | CASSLGDGEAFF | - | - | TRBJ1-1 | TRBV7-9
TGTGCCAGCTCACCCAATCCCCGGGGATCTAATTCACCCCTCCACTTT | CASSPNPRGSNSPLHF | - | - | TRBJ1-6 | TRBV18
TGTGCCAGCAGCTTAGGCCTTGGGGGGACAGATACGCAGTATTTT | CASSLGLGGTDTQYF | - | - | TRBJ2-3 | TRBV7-7
TGTGCCAGTAGTGCAAGACTAGCGGGGAGCTCCTACAATGAGCAGTTCTTC | CASSARLAGSSYNEQFF | - | TRBD2 | TRBJ2-1 | TRBV19
TGTGCCACCGGACGTGAAGGAGCGGGACGAGATACGCAGTATTTT | CATGREGAGRDTQYF | - | TRBD2 | TRBJ2-3 | TRBV24-1
TGTGCCAGCAGCTACCCTTTGGGGCCGAATCAGCCCCAGCATTTT | CASSYPLGPNQPQHF | - | - | TRBJ1-5 | TRBV28
TGTGCCAGCAGCCCCGAATTGGAAGGGGGCACTGGAAACACCATATATTTT | CASSPELEGGTGNTIYF | - | TRBD1 | TRBJ1-3 | TRBV13
TGTGCCAGCAGCCTAGAGAGCGGAAGGATACGGGAGCAGTTCTTC | CASSLESGRIREQFF | - | - | TRBJ2-1 | TRBV7-2
TGTGCCAGCAGCTTAGGAAGGGGTGATTCACCCCTCCACTTT | CASSLGRGDSPLHF | - | - | TRBJ1-6 | TRBV7-9
TGTGCCAGCAGTTTAGGTAGTTCACCCCTCCACTTT | CASSLGSSPLHF | once | - | TRBJ1-6 | TRBV12-3/TRBV12-4
TGTGCCAGCAGCTTGGAGGGGAACAGGAACACTGAAGCTTTCTTT | CASSLEGNRNTEAFF | - | - | TRBJ1-1 | TRBV5-6
TGCGCCAGCAGCTCAGACAGACGTCGAGGCTACACCTTC | CASSSDRRRGYTF | - | - | TRBJ1-2 | TRBV5-1
TGTGCTCTAGACAGCTCCGAAAATTCACCCCTCCACTTT | CALDSSENSPLHF | - | - | TRBJ1-6 | TRBV30
TGTGCCAGCAGTTACTCGCACACAGGGATAGCCTACGAGCAGTACTTC | CASSYSHTGIAYEQYF | - | - | TRBJ2-7 | TRBV6-5
TGCGCCACCAACGCCGGGACTAGTGGGGTCGGGGAGCTGTTTTTT | CATNAGTSGVGELFF | - | TRBD2 | TRBJ2-2 | TRBV5-1